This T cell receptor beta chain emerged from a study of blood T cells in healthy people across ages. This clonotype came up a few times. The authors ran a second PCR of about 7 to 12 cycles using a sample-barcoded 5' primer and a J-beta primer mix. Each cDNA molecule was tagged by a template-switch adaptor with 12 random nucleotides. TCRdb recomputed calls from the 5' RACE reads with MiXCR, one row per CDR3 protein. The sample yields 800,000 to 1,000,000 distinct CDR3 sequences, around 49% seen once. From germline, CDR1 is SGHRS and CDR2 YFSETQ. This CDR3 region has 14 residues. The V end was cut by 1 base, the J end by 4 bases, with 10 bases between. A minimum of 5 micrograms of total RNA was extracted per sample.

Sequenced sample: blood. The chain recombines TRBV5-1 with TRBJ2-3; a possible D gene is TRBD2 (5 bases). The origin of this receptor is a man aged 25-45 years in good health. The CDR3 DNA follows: TGCGCCAGCAGCTTGAGGACGGAGGCAGATACGCAGTATTTT. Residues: CASSLRTEADTQYF.